A selection of T cell receptor beta chains follows, all from one sample in a study of memory CD4+ T cells and cytomegalovirus serostatus. The method was immunoSEQ multiplex PCR; TCRdb's version includes in-frame clones alone and lacks a portion of them. The profile covers roughly 84,000 clones, with 80% appearing a single time and around 0.78% taken by the ten largest. Sequenced sample: memory CD4+ T cells from blood. All receptors come from an adult in good health and CMV-seronegative. Each CDR3 is given without its conserved first and last residue. Some rows mark clone size as missing; the rest say once, few, many or name a class of expanded clone.

v_call | clone_size | cdr3_aa
TRBV30 | . | AWSAGRSYEQY
TRBV9 | few | ASSVMGQANEKLF
TRBV7-3 | . | ASSAQGADYGYT
TRBV27 | . | ASTLIGLLRNEQF
TRBV6-5 | . | ASSSYRDSTEAF
TRBV11-2 | . | ASSSDPGGAYEQY
TRBV2 | few | ASSGTGRQPQH
TRBV28 | few | ASSSLREPQH
TRBV4-3 | . | ASSQVTLQGDEKLF
TRBV28 | . | ASSLPGAGVDTEAF
TRBV10-3 | . | AISWTSLEQF
TRBV28 | . | ASSFLGSYSYT
TRBV27 | . | ASSLSAPRRVNSPLH
TRBV5-5 | few | ASSAGTARNTEAF
TRBV7-6 | few | ASSLGQGIVTGELF
TRBV9 | . | ASSVGVSGVRETQY
TRBV2 | . | ASIRDRTGGARGYT
TRBV30 | . | AWGQSSGNTIY
TRBV30 | . | AWGQGTGETQY
TRBV5-1 | . | ASSFRDSPELEAF
TRBV11-2 | . | ASSHDSGQYYEQY
TRBV27 | . | ASRWGGRTGELF
TRBV7-9 | few | ASSLAFGETQY
TRBV5-4 | few | ASSLDRPNSPLH
TRBV10-3 | . | ASLGGNMNTEAF
TRBV29-1 | medium-sized | SVAGVNEQF
TRBV4-1 | once | ASSTIIHTGELF
TRBV29-1 | . | SVEDLGRGSYGYT
TRBV10-3 | . | AISDGAANYGYT
TRBV4-2 | . | ASSQDMRRDTQY
TRBV5-1 | . | ASSLHTGELF
TRBV7-2 | . | ASSLEFRAGNSNQPQH
TRBV28 | . | ASSHRGGRHGELF
TRBV4-2 | once | ASSLDQGTYEQY
TRBV10-1 | . | ASSVRDSGYNEQF
TRBV10-3 | . | AISESSGGNQPQH
TRBV7-2 | . | ASSFGTGEGETQY